These 27 T cell receptor beta chains were sequenced from one sample in a study of cytomegalovirus exposure and HLA in healthy donors. Use of 60 Vbeta and 13 Jbeta primers characterized the PCR. Method: immunoSEQ multiplex PCR; TCRdb's copy keeps in-frame clones and lacks some. In total, the table holds roughly 77,000 clones. The source material was PBMCs. Receptor source: a man younger than 45 in good health and CMV-seronegative.

The chain employs TRBV29-1 and TRBJ2-2; 16 nucleotides line up with TRBD2. The CDR3 length is 16 residues. J gave up 7 bases and V 5 bases, and 7 bases lay outside the gene matches. Germline CDR1 is SQVTM and CDR2 is ANQGSEA. The CDR3 DNA is TGCAGCGTTCCGGGACTAGCGGGAGGGCCCGTCGGGGAGCTGTTTTTT. It yields the protein CSVPGLAGGPVGELFF.

This sequence joins TRBV10-3 and TRBJ2-7; D is possibly TRBD1 (5 bases). The length of the CDR3 is 15 residues. Trimming removed 3 bases from V and 1 base from J, with 13 bases in between. Germline loops: CDR1 ENHRY, CDR2 SYGVKD. This CDR3 is CAISEYSTVSYEQYF. Written as DNA, the CDR3 is TGTGCCATCAGTGAATACTCGACAGTTTCCTACGAGCAGTACTTC.

DNA for the CDR3: TGTGCCAGTAGGGCGGACAGCCACTATGGCTACACCTTC. Translating gives CASRADSHYGYTF. The V call is TRBV19, the J call TRBJ1-2; tentative D call: TRBD1 (6 bases). Trimming cost V 6 bases and J 3 bases, with 11 bases left between them. The CDR3 extends over 13 amino acids. Germline loops: CDR1 LNHDA, CDR2 SQIVND (reference sequence).

The rearrangement links TRBV5-1 to TRBJ2-3, with 8 bases fitting TRBD1. The CDR3 is made up of 15 amino acids. Germline trimming cut 0 bases from V and 5 bases from J; bases unmatched to any gene: 5. Germline V gene lookup returns CDR1 SGHRS and CDR2 YFSETQ. The CDR3 spells CASSLGTGSGDTQYF. The DNA for the CDR3 is TGCGCCAGCAGCTTGGGGACAGGGAGTGGAGATACGCAGTATTTT. Supplemented by reference TRBV5-1 and TRBJ2-3, the full variable domain reads KAGVTQTPRYLIKTRGQQVTLSCSPISGHRSVSWYQQTPGQGLQFLFEYFSETQRNKGNFPGRFSGRQFSNSRSEMNVSTLELGDSALYLCASSLGTGSGDTQYFGPGTRLTVL.

J is TRBJ2-7 and V is TRBV5-4; maybe TRBD2 (5 bases). Trimming pared 4 bases from V and 4 bases from J, leaving 12 bases between. In germline, CDR1 is SGHNT, CDR2 YYREEE (reference sequence). The CDR3 contains 13 residues. The CDR3 spells CASSPSREYEQYF. The CDR3 DNA is TGTGCCAGCAGCCCCTCCCGGGAATACGAGCAGTACTTC.

V and J are TRBV9 and TRBJ2-7; 9 bases map to TRBD2. Trimming removed 0 bases from V and 2 bases from J; junction bases left unmatched: 6. The germline V gene encodes CDR1 SGDLS and CDR2 YYNGEE. The CDR3 sequence is 16 residues long. The CDR3 is CASSVGGLAGTYEQYF. The DNA of the CDR3 is TGTGCCAGCAGCGTAGGAGGGCTAGCGGGAACCTACGAGCAGTACTTC.

J is TRBJ2-5 and V is TRBV11-2; 7 nucleotides line up with TRBD1. Germline values: CDR1 SGHAT, CDR2 FQNNGV. This CDR3 is built from 16 residues. The junction had 13 bases not matched to a gene; V was cut back by 7 bases and J by 2 bases. CDR3 protein: CASTLVWWDRQETQYF. CDR3 nucleotide sequence: TGTGCCAGCACCCTAGTCTGGTGGGACAGACAAGAGACCCAGTACTTC.

This chain connects TRBV6-5 to TRBJ2-4, with 8 bases matching TRBD1. This CDR3 spans 13 amino acids. V dropped 8 bases and J dropped 5; count of bases not matched to a gene: 5. CDR1 is MNHEY, CDR2 SVGAGI, per germline. CDR3 region: CASQRTGQNIQYF. The CDR3 nucleotides read TGTGCCAGCCAACGGACAGGGCAAAACATTCAGTACTTC.

The chain links TRBV2 to TRBJ2-7; D unclear. The CDR3 consists of 11 residues. The V end was cut by 8 bases, the J end by 5 bases, with 10 bases between. Looked up from germline, CDR1 is SNHLY and CDR2 is FYNNEI. The CDR3 spells CASQLVDEQYF. In nucleotides, the CDR3 is TGTGCCAGCCAACTCGTGGACGAGCAGTACTTC.

The V call is TRBV7-9, the J call TRBJ2-1; TRBD1 matches 12 bases. V lost 7 bases and J lost 8; bases outside the gene matches: 6. This CDR3 has 14 amino acids. Germline CDR1 reads SEHNR; CDR2 reads FQNEAQ (reference sequence). The CDR3 sequence: CASNKGDRGHEQFF. CDR3 sequence (DNA): TGTGCCAGCAACAAAGGGGACAGGGGGCATGAGCAGTTCTTC.

V gene TRBV19 combines with J gene TRBJ1-2; 9 nucleotides line up with TRBD1. Trimming at V came to 1 base and at J to 7 bases, leaving 16 bases not matched to a gene. CDR1 LNHDA and CDR2 SQIVND come from the germline V gene (reference sequence). This CDR3 region has 18 residues. CDR3 in DNA: TGTGCCAGTAGTATAGCCCCCTGGGACAGGGCGCCTGGATTTGGCTACACCTTC. This codes for CASSIAPWDRAPGFGYTF.

V and J are TRBV29-1 and TRBJ2-1, with 11 nucleotides matching TRBD2. The trim removed 3 bases at V and 9 bases at J, leaving 4 bases unmatched. This CDR3 has 13 amino acids. Germline loops: CDR1 SQVTM, CDR2 ANQGSEA. Here the CDR3 reads CSVDVAGGSEQFF. DNA for the CDR3: TGCAGCGTTGACGTAGCGGGAGGGAGTGAGCAGTTCTTC.

The chain has TRBV7-8 and TRBJ1-2, with D possibly matching TRBD1 (5 bases). This CDR3 has 14 residues. Trimming left V 5 bases short and J 0 bases short, with 10 bases between. Germline V gives CDR1 SGHVS, CDR2 FQNEAQ. The CDR3 DNA follows: TGTGCCAGCAGCGCCTCGACAGCTAACTATGGCTACACCTTC. Translation: CASSASTANYGYTF.

The CDR3 is CASSEFPGVGTEQYF. CDR3 in DNA: TGTGCCAGCAGTGAATTTCCGGGGGTAGGGACCGAGCAGTACTTC. The genes are TRBV2 and TRBJ2-7; possibly TRBD2 for D (6 bases). The CDR3 runs 15 residues. Trimming took off 2 bases at V and 6 bases at J, with 17 bases between the two ends. Germline values: CDR1 SNHLY, CDR2 FYNNEI.

J is TRBJ1-1 and V is TRBV19, with 9 bases identical to TRBD1. The CDR3 sequence is 13 residues long. CDR1 LNHDA and CDR2 SQIVND come from the germline V gene (reference sequence). Germline trimming cut 7 bases from V and 3 bases from J; bases unmatched to any gene: 3. The CDR3 loop reads CASTDRGDTEAFF. Here the CDR3 DNA reads TGTGCCAGTACGGACAGGGGTGACACTGAAGCTTTCTTT.

The V gene is TRBV27, the J gene TRBJ2-5; D possibly corresponds to TRBD1 (5 bases). CDR3 length equals 15 residues. Trimming shortened V by 4 bases and J by 1 base, and 13 bases separated the two germline ends. Germline V gene data show CDR1 as MNHEY and CDR2 as SMNVEV (reference sequence). CDR3 sequence: CASSSPRVSQETQYF. The CDR3 bases are TGTGCCAGCAGTTCGCCCAGGGTGAGCCAAGAGACCCAGTACTTC.

The rearrangement links TRBV9 to TRBJ2-2; 10 positions agree with TRBD2. The germline V gene encodes CDR1 SGDLS and CDR2 YYNGEE. V dropped 3 bases and J dropped 6; count of bases not matched to a gene: 5. The CDR3 spans 15 residues. In nucleotides, the CDR3 is TGTGCCAGCAGCGGGACTAGCGGAAGGGCCGGGGAGCTGTTTTTT. Protein sequence: CASSGTSGRAGELFF.

The chain carries TRBV5-1 and TRBJ2-3; no firm D call. Trimming left V 2 bases short and J 1 base short, with 5 bases between. This CDR3 is built from 13 residues. CDR1 and CDR2 from the germline V gene are SGHRS and YFSETQ. CDR3 in DNA: TGCGCCAGCAGCTTTTCGGGCACAGATACGCAGTATTTT. It is translated as CASSFSGTDTQYF.

V and J are TRBV6-5 and TRBJ1-2; maybe TRBD1 (6 bases). The CDR3 totals 14 residues. The germline V and J ends were trimmed by 0 bases and 5 bases, with 10 bases remaining between them. Germline loops: CDR1 MNHEY, CDR2 SVGAGI. The chain's CDR3 is CASSYSTQGYGYTF. The DNA for the CDR3 is TGTGCCAGCAGTTACTCGACCCAGGGGTATGGCTACACCTTC.

This chain uses TRBV5-1 with TRBJ1-2; TRBD1 agrees at 7 bases. The CDR3 is made up of 14 amino acids. V lost 4 bases to trimming and J lost 6 bases; unmatched junction nucleotides: 9. Germline V lookup: CDR1 SGHRS, CDR2 YFSETQ. CDR3 sequence: CASSPRTGVDGYTF. For the CDR3, the DNA is TGCGCCAGCAGCCCTAGGACAGGAGTTGATGGCTACACCTTC.

This sequence joins TRBV4-1 and TRBJ1-1, with 9 bases lining up with TRBD1. CDR1 is MGHRA, CDR2 YSYEKL, per germline. Losses at the gene ends were 4 bases for V and 4 bases for J; bases not matched to a gene: 4. The CDR3 extends over 14 amino acids. The CDR3 DNA reads as TGCGCCAGCAGCCCGGGACAGGGTGGCACTGAAGCTTTCTTT. Translation: CASSPGQGGTEAFF.

The chain couples TRBV19 to TRBJ1-1, with D possibly matching TRBD1 (5 bases). The V and J ends lost 5 bases and 1 base respectively, with 11 bases between them. In germline, CDR1 is LNHDA, CDR2 SQIVND (reference sequence). This CDR3 has 14 amino acids. The CDR3 here is CASSQTTANTEAFF. CDR3 sequence (DNA): TGTGCCAGTAGTCAAACGACAGCGAACACTGAAGCTTTCTTT.

This clone is classed as medium-sized by frequency. CDR3 sequence reads: CSVRENEKLFF. CDR3 bases: TGCAGTGTTCGGGAGAATGAAAAACTGTTTTTT. The rearrangement links TRBV20-1 to TRBJ1-4; D unclear. V lost 7 bases, J lost 5 bases, and 8 bases lay in between. The CDR3 extends over 11 amino acids. Germline lookup yields CDR1 DFQATT and CDR2 SNEGSKA (reference sequence).

The V and J genes are TRBV6-6 and TRBJ2-7; no reliable D call. The CDR3 runs to 13 residues. The ends were cut back, 6 bases at V and 2 bases at J, with 11 bases in the middle. The V gene's germline CDR1 is MNHNY and CDR2 SVGAGI (reference sequence). Here the CDR3 DNA reads TGTGCCAGCAGGGTGGCGGTTGCCTACGAGCAGTACTTC. Protein product: CASRVAVAYEQYF.

The V call is TRBV9, the J call TRBJ1-3, with D tentatively TRBD1 (6 bases). The CDR3 runs to 13 residues. Trimming left V 3 bases short and J 7 bases short, with 11 bases between. From germline, CDR1 is SGDLS and CDR2 YYNGEE. CDR3 sequence reads: CASSGTVWNTIYF. CDR3 nucleotides: TGTGCCAGCAGCGGGACAGTGTGGAACACCATATATTTT.

V is TRBV29-1 and J is TRBJ1-1, with unresolved D. This CDR3 spans 14 amino acids. The V end lost 3 bases, the J end lost 3 bases, and 14 bases lay between the germline ends. From germline, CDR1 is SQVTM and CDR2 ANQGSEA. The CDR3 spells CSVDGSLLHTEAFF. CDR3 bases: TGCAGCGTTGACGGGAGCCTGTTGCACACTGAAGCTTTCTTT.

This chain uses TRBV9 with TRBJ2-5, with 8 nucleotides matching TRBD2. Germline CDR1 is SGDLS and CDR2 is YYNGEE. This CDR3 has 14 amino acids. The V and J ends lost 2 bases and 3 bases, in that order; junction bases with no gene match: 3. The CDR3 region has the DNA TGTGCCAGCAGCGTTAGCGGGATCGAAGAGACCCAGTACTTC. Protein product: CASSVSGIEETQYF. Filled out from reference TRBV9 and TRBJ2-5, the complete variable domain reads DSGVTQTPKHLITATGQRVTLRCSPRSGDLSVYWYQQSLDQGLQFLIQYYNGEERAKGNILERFSAQQFPDLHSELNLSSLELGDSALYFCASSVSGIEETQYFGPGTRLLVL.